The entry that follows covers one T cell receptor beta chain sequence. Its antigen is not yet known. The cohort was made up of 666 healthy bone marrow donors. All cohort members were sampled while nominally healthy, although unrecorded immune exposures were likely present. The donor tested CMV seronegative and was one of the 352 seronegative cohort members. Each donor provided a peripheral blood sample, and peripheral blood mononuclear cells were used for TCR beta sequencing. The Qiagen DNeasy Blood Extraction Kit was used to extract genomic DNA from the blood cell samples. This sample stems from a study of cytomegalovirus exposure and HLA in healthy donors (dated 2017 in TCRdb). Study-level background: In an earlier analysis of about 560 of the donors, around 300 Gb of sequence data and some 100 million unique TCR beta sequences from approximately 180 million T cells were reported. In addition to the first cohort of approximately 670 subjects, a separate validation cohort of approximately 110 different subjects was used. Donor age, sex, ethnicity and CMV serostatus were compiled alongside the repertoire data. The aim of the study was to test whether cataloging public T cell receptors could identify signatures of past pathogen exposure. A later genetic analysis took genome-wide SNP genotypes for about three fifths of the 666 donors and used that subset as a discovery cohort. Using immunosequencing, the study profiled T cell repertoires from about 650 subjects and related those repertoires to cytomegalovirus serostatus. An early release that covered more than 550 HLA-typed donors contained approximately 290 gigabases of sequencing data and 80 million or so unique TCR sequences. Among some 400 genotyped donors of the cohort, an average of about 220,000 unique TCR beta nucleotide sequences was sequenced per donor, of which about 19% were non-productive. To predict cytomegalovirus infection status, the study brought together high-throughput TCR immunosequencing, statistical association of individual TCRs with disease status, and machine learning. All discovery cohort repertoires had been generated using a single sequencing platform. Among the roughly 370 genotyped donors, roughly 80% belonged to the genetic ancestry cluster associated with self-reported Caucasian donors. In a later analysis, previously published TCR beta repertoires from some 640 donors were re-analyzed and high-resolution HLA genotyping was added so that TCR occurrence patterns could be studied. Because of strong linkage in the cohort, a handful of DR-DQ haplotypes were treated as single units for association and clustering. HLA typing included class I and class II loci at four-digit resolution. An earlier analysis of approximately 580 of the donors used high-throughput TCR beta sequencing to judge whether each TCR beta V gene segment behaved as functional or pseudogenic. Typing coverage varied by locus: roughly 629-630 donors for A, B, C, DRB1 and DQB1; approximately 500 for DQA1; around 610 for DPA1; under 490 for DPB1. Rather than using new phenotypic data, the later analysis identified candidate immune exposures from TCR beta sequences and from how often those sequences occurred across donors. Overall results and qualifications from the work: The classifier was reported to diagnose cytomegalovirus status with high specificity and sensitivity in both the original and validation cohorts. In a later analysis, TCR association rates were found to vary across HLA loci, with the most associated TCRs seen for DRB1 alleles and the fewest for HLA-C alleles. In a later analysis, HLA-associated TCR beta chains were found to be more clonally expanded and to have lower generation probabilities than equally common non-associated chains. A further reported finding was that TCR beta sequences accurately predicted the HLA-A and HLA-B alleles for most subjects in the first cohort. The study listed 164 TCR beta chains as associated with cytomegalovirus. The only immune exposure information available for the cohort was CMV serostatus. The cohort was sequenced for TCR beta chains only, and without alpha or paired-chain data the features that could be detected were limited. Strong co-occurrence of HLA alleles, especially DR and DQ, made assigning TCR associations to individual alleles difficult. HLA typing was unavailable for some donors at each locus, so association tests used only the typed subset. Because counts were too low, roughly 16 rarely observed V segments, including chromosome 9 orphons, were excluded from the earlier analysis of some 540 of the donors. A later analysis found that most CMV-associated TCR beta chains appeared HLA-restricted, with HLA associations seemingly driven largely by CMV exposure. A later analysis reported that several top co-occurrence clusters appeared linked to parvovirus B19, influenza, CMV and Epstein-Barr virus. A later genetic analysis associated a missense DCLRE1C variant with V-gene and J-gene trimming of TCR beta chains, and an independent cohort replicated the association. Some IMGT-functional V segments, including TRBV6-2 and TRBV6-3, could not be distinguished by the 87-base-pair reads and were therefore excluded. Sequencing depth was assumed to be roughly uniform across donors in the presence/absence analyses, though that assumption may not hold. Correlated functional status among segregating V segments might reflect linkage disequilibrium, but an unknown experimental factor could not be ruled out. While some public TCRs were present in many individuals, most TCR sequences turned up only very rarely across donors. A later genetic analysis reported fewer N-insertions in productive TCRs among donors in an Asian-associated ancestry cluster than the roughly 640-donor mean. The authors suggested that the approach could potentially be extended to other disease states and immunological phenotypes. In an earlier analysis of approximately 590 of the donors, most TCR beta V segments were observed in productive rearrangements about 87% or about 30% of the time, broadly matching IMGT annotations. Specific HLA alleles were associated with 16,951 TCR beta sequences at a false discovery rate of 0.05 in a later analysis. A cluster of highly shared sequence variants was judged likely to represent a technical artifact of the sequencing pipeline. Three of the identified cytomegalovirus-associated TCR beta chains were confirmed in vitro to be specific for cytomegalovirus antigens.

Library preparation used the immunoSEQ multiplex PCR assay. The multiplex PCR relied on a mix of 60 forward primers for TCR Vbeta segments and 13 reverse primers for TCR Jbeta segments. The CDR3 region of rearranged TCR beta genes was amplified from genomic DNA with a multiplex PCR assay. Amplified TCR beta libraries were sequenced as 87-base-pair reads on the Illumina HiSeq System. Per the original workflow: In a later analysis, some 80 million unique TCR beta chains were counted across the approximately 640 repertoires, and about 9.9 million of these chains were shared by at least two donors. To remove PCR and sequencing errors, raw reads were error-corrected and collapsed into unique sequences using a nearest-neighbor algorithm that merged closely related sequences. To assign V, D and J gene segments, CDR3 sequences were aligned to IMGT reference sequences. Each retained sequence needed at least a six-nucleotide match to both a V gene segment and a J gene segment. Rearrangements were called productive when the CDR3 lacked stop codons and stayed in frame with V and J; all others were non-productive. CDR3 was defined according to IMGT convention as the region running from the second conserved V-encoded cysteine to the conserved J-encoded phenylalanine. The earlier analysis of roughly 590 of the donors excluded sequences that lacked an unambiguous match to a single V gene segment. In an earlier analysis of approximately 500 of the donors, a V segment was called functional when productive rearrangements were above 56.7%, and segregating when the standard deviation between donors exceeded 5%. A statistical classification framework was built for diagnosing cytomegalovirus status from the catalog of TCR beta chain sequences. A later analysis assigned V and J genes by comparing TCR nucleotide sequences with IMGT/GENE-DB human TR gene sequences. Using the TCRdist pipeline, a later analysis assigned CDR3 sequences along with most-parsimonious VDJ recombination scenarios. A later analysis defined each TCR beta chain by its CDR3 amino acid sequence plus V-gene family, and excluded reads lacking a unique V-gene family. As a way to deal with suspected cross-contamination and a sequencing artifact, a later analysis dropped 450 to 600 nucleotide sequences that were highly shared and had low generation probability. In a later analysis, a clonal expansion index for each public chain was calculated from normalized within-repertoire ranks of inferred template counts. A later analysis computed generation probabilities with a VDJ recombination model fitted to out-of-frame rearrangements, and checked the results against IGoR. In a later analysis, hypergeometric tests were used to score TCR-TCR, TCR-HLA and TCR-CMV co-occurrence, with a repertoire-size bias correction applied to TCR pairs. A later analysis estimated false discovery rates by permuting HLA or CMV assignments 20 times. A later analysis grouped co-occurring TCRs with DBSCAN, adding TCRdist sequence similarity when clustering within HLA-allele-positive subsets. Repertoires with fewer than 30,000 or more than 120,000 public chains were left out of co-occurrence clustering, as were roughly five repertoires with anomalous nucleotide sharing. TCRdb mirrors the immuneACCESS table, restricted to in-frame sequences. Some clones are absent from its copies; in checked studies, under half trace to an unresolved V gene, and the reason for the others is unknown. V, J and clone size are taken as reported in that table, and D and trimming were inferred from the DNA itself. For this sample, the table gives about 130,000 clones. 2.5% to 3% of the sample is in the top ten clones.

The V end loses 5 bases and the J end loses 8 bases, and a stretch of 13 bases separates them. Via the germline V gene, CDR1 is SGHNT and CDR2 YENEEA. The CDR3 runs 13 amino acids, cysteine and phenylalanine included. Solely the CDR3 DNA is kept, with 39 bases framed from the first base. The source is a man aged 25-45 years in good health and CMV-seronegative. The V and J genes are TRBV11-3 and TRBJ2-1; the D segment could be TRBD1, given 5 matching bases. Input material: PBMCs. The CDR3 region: CASSGAWGDEQFF. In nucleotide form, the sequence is TGTGCCAGCAGCGGCGCGTGGGGCGATGAGCAGTTCTTC.